These 24 T cell receptor beta chains were sequenced from one sample in a study of human T cells and chemical hapten exposure. TCRdb used MiXCR to reprocess the RACE reads, holding one entry per CDR3 protein. Of some 380,000 distinct CDR3 sequences listed, 4.8% are singletons. As to time point: patch test 1, 2 weeks after DPC sensitization. Treatment defined: therapeutic diphenylcyclopropenone sensitization with weekly scalp DPC. Sequencing used whole blood, obtained in connection with sensitization to the hapten diphenylcyclopropenone (DPC). The receptors were sampled from a woman between 45 and 60 years old with alopecia areata. Some clones in this sample may be carry-over from other donors' samples.

This clonotype has a count of ten or more. The V gene is TRBV7-8, the J gene TRBJ2-3; no definite D call. With 0 bases removed from V and 6 bases from J, the gap between germline ends came to 4 bases. The germline gives CDR1 SGHVS, CDR2 FQNEAQ. The CDR3 contains 12 residues. CDR3 nucleotides: TGTGCCAGCAGCTTAGCAGAGGATACGCAGTATTTT. Its translation is CASSLAEDTQYF.

This clonotype appeared many times. CDR3 in amino acids: CASSPGSGSHEQFF. In DNA form, the CDR3 reads TGTGCCAGCAGCCCGGGGAGCGGGAGCCATGAGCAGTTCTTC. The rearrangement joins TRBV7-2 to TRBJ2-1; 8 positions agree with TRBD2. The V segment lost 5 bases and the J segment 8 bases; nucleotides outside the gene matches: 8. The CDR3 totals 14 residues. Germline CDR1 is SGHTA and CDR2 is FQGNSA.

The chain uses TRBV11-2 and TRBJ1-4; weak D call: TRBD1 (6 bases). The CDR3 covers 16 residues. CDR1 SGHAT and CDR2 FQNNGV come from the germline V gene. The V gene lost 3 bases and the J gene lost 0 bases, with 11 bases spanning the gap. The CDR3 region has the DNA TGTGCCAGCAGCTTGGGGGGCCCTACAACTAATGAAAAACTGTTTTTT. Translated: CASSLGGPTTNEKLFF.

This rearrangement joins TRBV12-3 or TRBV12-4 to TRBJ2-7, with D unclear. V was pared by 2 bases and J by 3 bases, with 11 bases between. The length of the CDR3 is 14 residues. This CDR3 is CASSLRRINYEQYF. CDR3 nucleotide sequence: TGTGCCAGCAGTTTACGACGGATAAACTACGAGCAGTACTTC.

The sample holds many counts of this clonotype. This chain connects TRBV10-3 to TRBJ2-1, with unresolved D. The CDR3 has 12 residues. The ends were cut back, 4 bases at V and 7 bases at J, with 8 bases in the middle. CDR1 is ENHRY and CDR2 is SYGVKD in the germline V gene. CDR3 loop: CAISVGQNEQFF. CDR3 DNA: TGTGCCATCAGTGTAGGGCAGAATGAGCAGTTCTTC.

The chain links TRBV27 to TRBJ2-1; TRBD1 might be the D (5 bases). The CDR3 loop spans 10 amino acids. Germline CDR1 MNHEY, CDR2 SMNVEV (reference sequence). V was clipped by 8 bases and J by 15 bases, with 14 bases between them. The CDR3 sequence: CASHGASLFF. CDR3 bases: TGTGCCAGCCATGGGGCCAGCCTGTTCTTC.

The gene calls are TRBV6-5 and TRBJ2-7; TRBD1 or TRBD2 may be the D gene (5 bases each). The CDR3 is 15 amino acids. The V end lost 6 bases, the J end lost 3 bases, and 18 bases lay between the germline ends. Per the germline V gene, CDR1 is MNHEY and CDR2 is SVGAGI. The CDR3 coding sequence is TGTGCCAGCAGCTCAGGCCCTTGGGGGAACTACGAGCAGTACTTC. Protein sequence: CASSSGPWGNYEQYF.

This clonotype was observed many times. The genes are TRBV20-1 and TRBJ2-7; 10 bases map to TRBD1. Trimming at V came to 7 bases and at J to 4 bases, leaving 10 bases not matched to a gene. Germline lookup yields CDR1 DFQATT and CDR2 SNEGSKA (reference sequence). This CDR3 comprises 14 residues. This CDR3 is CSVLLRDRGYEQYF. DNA for the CDR3: TGCAGTGTCCTACTCCGGGACAGGGGTTACGAGCAGTACTTC.

This clonotype was recorded a few times. V usage is TRBV2 and J usage is TRBJ1-5; 10 nucleotides line up with TRBD1. V lost 5 bases and J lost 2; bases outside the gene matches: 15. The CDR3 runs 19 residues. CDR1 is SNHLY, CDR2 FYNNEI, per germline. CDR3 DNA sequence: TGTGCCAGCAGTAACCGGGACAGGGGCTTATCGTCGCGCAATCAGCCCCAGCATTTT. Its protein is CASSNRDRGLSSRNQPQHF.

This clonotype was observed many times. The CDR3 protein is CASSFGLAGDTQYF. The DNA of the CDR3 is TGTGCCAGCAGTTTTGGACTAGCGGGTGATACGCAGTATTTT. The rearrangement joins TRBV12-3 or TRBV12-4 to TRBJ2-3; TRBD2 matches 11 bases. The CDR3 spans 14 residues. With V trimmed by 3 bases and J by 6 bases, 2 bases remained unmatched.

This clonotype was detected many times. The chain recombines TRBV7-9 with TRBJ2-5; D remains ambiguous. The CDR3 runs 14 residues. CDR1 SEHNR and CDR2 FQNEAQ come from the germline V gene (reference sequence). V lost 4 bases, J lost 0 bases, and 9 bases lay in between. CDR3 nucleotides: TGTGCCAGCAGCTCCGACTGGGACCAAGAGACCCAGTACTTC. Its translation is CASSSDWDQETQYF.

This clonotype was counted a few times. This chain uses TRBV29-1 with TRBJ2-1; 8 bases line up with TRBD2. Germline V gene data show CDR1 as SQVTM and CDR2 as ANQGSEA. This CDR3 region has 12 residues. V shed 6 bases and J 7 bases; nucleotides not matched to a gene: 5. The CDR3 DNA is TGCAGCGTCCCCGGGACTAGAAATGAGCAGTTCTTC. This encodes CSVPGTRNEQFF.

The chain carries TRBV20-1 and TRBJ2-1, with 10 positions matching TRBD1. The germline V gene has CDR1 DFQATT and CDR2 SNEGSKA (reference sequence). The CDR3 runs 16 residues. V shed 0 bases, J shed 7 bases, and the junction held 9 bases outside the gene matches. The CDR3 loop reads CSARDLGTGDRNEQFF. CDR3 coding DNA: TGCAGTGCTAGAGATCTTGGGACAGGGGATAGGAATGAGCAGTTCTTC.

This clonotype occurred many times. V is TRBV28 and J is TRBJ2-7, with D tentatively TRBD1 or TRBD2 (5 bases each). The CDR3 loop spans 15 amino acids. V shed 4 bases and J shed 2 bases, with 15 bases lying between them. CDR1 and CDR2 from the germline V gene are MDHEN and SYDVKM. The CDR3 DNA is TGTGCCAGCAGTTCCGGGACCGACCTGGCCTACGAGCAGTACTTC. This encodes CASSSGTDLAYEQYF. Supplemented by reference TRBV28 and TRBJ2-7, the full variable domain reads DVKVTQSSRYLVKRTGEKVFLECVQDMDHENMFWYRQDPGLGLRLIYFSYDVKMKEKGDIPEGYSVSREKKERFSLILESASTNQTSMYLCASSSGTDLAYEQYFGPGTRLTVT.

This clonotype was detected many times. The gene calls are TRBV7-2 and TRBJ2-7, with unresolved D. Germline-derived CDR1 and CDR2 are SGHTA and FQGNSA. The CDR3 runs 12 residues. The germline V and J ends were trimmed by 5 bases and 3 bases, with 8 bases remaining between them. The CDR3 protein is CASSPGDYEQYF. The CDR3 nucleotides read TGTGCCAGCAGCCCCGGAGACTACGAGCAGTACTTC.

Many counts were recorded for this clonotype. The chain joins TRBV2 to TRBJ2-1, with a possible D match to TRBD2 (5 bases). Germline V gene lookup returns CDR1 SNHLY and CDR2 FYNNEI. V was cut by 1 base and J by 4 bases, with 8 bases left in between. This CDR3 is built from 14 residues. The CDR3 DNA sequence: TGTGCCAGCAGTGAAGAGAGGGCGTACAATGAGCAGTTCTTC. Its protein is CASSEERAYNEQFF.

This clonotype was detected ten times or more. The rearrangement joins TRBV11-2 to TRBJ2-1; 9 positions agree with TRBD1. The V gene's germline CDR1 is SGHAT and CDR2 FQNNGV. V lost 4 bases and J lost 2; bases outside the gene matches: 6. The CDR3 covers 16 residues. The DNA for the CDR3 is TGTGCCAGCAGCTCCATCCGGGACAGGGCCTACAATGAGCAGTTCTTC. It yields the protein CASSSIRDRAYNEQFF.

The rearrangement uses TRBV7-2 and TRBJ2-3, with TRBD2 matching 11 bases. The V gene's germline CDR1 is SGHTA and CDR2 FQGNSA. V lost 0 bases, J lost 10 bases, and 3 bases stayed unmatched. The length of the CDR3 is 14 residues. The CDR3 nucleotides read TGTGCCAGCAGCTTAGCAGTAGCGGGAGGGGCGCAGTATTTT. This encodes CASSLAVAGGAQYF.

The chain joins TRBV24-1 to TRBJ2-1; 7 nucleotides line up with TRBD1. This CDR3 contains 14 residues. V shed 9 bases and J 0 bases; nucleotides not matched to a gene: 4. The germline V gene has CDR1 KGHDR and CDR2 SFDVKD. CDR3 sequence: CATGRDSSYNEQFF. The DNA of the CDR3 is TGTGCCACCGGCCGGGACAGCTCCTACAATGAGCAGTTCTTC.

This clonotype was recorded many times. The rearrangement links TRBV7-7 to TRBJ2-3; D unclear. The V end was cut by 0 bases, the J end by 7 bases, with 8 bases between. Germline loops: CDR1 SSHAT, CDR2 FNYEAQ (reference sequence). This CDR3 is 13 amino acids long. CDR3 region: CASSLAETYTQYF. CDR3 coding DNA: TGTGCCAGCAGCTTAGCAGAAACTTATACGCAGTATTTT.

This clonotype was observed at least ten times. This chain uses TRBV20-1 with TRBJ2-2; tentative D call: TRBD2 (6 bases). V was shortened by 6 bases and J by 3 bases, with 8 bases between the two germline ends. Per germline, CDR1 DFQATT and CDR2 SNEGSKA (reference sequence). The CDR3 has 12 amino acids. CDR3 loop: CSALAHTGELFF. The CDR3 DNA sequence: TGCAGTGCCCTAGCGCACACCGGGGAGCTGTTTTTT.

In this sample, this clonotype turned up many times. V gene TRBV18 combines with J gene TRBJ1-1; D remains ambiguous. Per the germline V gene, CDR1 is KGHSH and CDR2 is LQKENI. The CDR3 loop spans 15 amino acids. Trimming removed 4 bases at V and 1 base at J, with 13 bases between. CDR3 nucleotide sequence: TGTGCCAGCTCACTACCCGTGGGCGGGAACACTGAAGCTTTCTTT. Translation gives CASSLPVGGNTEAFF.

This clonotype was recorded at least ten times. V gene TRBV7-2 combines with J gene TRBJ2-7; D unresolved. The CDR3 has 12 residues. Germline CDR1 reads SGHTA; CDR2 reads FQGNSA. Trimming shortened V by 5 bases and J by 10 bases, and 15 bases separated the two germline ends. The CDR3, as DNA: TGTGCCAGCAGCCCCACCCGGCAAATTCAGTACTTC. Protein: CASSPTRQIQYF. The full variable domain, completed using reference TRBV7-2 and TRBJ2-7, is GAGVSQSPSNKVTEKGKDVELRCDPISGHTALYWYRQSLGQGLEFLIYFQGNSAPDKSGLPSDRFSAERTGGSVSTLTIQRTQQEDSAVYLCASSPTRQIQYFGPGTRLTVT.

This clonotype was seen repeatedly, ten times or more. J is TRBJ1-1 and V is TRBV6-5; D unresolved. V was pared by 0 bases and J by 1 base, with 9 bases between. Germline loops: CDR1 MNHEY, CDR2 SVGAGI. The CDR3 is 15 residues long. The chain's CDR3 is CASSYSSRSNTEAFF. CDR3 in DNA: TGTGCCAGCAGTTACTCGAGCAGGTCGAACACTGAAGCTTTCTTT.